This entry features one TCR beta chain sequence. What it binds is unknown. V dropped 1 base and J dropped 1 base, with 9 bases sitting between them. This CDR3 comprises 15 residues. The germline V gene has CDR1 SGHRS and CDR2 YFSETQ. The source of the sample is a study of T cell responses to AZD1222 COVID-19 vaccine. Whole-study findings and limits: Females made up more of the donors, who were largely white British, and clonal diversity may have come out too low. Just 5 to 7 AZD1222 recipients were seropositive at baseline. None of the repertoires were sampled until the peak T cell response had passed. Spike-specific TCR depth and breadth grew after two AZD1222 doses.

The data were produced by immunoSEQ multiplex PCR, yet TCRdb's version contains in-frame clones alone and is incomplete. The table lists roughly 50,000 clones, 80% to 90% of them singletons. The gene calls are TRBV5-1 and TRBJ2-1; possible D gene TRBD2, 6 bases. Sequencing used peripheral blood, obtained on day 0 of AZD1222 vaccination. The clonotype was recovered from an adult in good health. The CDR3 DNA reads as TGCGCCAGCAGCTTGCGGGAGACTTCCTACAATGAGCAGTTCTTC. This encodes CASSLRETSYNEQFF.